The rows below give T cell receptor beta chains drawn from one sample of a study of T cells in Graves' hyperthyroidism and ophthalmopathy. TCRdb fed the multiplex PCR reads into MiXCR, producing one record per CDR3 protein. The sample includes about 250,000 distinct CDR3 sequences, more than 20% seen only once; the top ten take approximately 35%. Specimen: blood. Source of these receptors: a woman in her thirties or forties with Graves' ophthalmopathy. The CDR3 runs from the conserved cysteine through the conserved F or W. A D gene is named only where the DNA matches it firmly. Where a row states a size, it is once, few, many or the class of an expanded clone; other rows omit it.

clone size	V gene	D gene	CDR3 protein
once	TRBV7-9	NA	CASTPGGPSSYEQYF
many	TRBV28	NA	CASSYRGLGYEQYF
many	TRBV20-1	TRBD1	CSAPGQTYEQYF
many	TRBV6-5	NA	CASSYGVAYEQYF
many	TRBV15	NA	CATSTGTFQETQYF
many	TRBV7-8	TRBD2	CASSPRLAGTGELFF
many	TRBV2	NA	CASSDGTASNQPQHF
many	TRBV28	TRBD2	CASRPGGARETQYF
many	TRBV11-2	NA	CASSKYRAQETQYF
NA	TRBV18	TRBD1	CASSPGQGETFF
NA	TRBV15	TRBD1	CATSRERQGGYEQYF
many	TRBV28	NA	CASNGTPNTGELFF
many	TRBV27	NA	CASKGQVGFEQYF
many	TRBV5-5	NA	CASSLQSWSTDTQYF
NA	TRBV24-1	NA	CATSDSQGYEQYF
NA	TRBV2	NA	CASRLGTGGGTQYF
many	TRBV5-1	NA	CASSFDGNPTEAFF
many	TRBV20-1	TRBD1	CSATGPGQGNYGYTF
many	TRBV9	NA	CASSPSGGTNTEAFF
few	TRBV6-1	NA	CASSELAGELFF
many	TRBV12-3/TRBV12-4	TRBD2	CASGWASGTSYEQYF
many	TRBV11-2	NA	CASSFVRGDIPNTIYF
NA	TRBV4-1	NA	CASSQVEDSRRTEAFF
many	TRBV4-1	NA	CASSQDRVSGVLLANYGYTF
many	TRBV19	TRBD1	CASSIWRDRGPVITEAFF
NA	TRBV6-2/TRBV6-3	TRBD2	CASTPGTSGRYRISYEQYF
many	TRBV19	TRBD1	CASRPPPGTGVTEAFF
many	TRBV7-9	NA	CASSLSVYEQYF
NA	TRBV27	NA	CASRRGRSQSGANVLTF
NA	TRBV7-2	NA	CASSLTMGATETQYF
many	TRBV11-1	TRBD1	CASSSDRVEDNYGYTF
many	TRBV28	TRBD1	CASSGTGKDSYEQYF
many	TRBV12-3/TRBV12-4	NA	CASSLNHDTEAFF
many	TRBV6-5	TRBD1	CASRGWDRSYGYTF
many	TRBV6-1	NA	CASSEPWKGNTIYF
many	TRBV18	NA	CASSPDSRRETQYF
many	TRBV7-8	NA	CASSLVGSGGGETQYF
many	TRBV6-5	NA	CASSYSNLPGHSQETQYF
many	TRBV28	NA	CASNPPREQPQHF
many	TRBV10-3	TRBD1	CATADRVNTGELFF